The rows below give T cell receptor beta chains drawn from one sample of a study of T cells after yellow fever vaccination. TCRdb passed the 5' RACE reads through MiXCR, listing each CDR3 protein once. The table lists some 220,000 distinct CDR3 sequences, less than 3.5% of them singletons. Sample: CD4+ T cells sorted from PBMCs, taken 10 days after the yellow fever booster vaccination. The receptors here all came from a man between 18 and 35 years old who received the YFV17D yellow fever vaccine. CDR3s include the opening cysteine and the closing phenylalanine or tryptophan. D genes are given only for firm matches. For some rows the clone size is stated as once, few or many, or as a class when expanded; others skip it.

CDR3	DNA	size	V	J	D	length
CASRVQGSGANVLTF	TGTGCCAGCAGAGTACAGGGCTCTGGGGCCAACGTCCTGACTTTC	many	TRBV2	TRBJ2-6	NA	15
CASRPSGGNEQFF	TGCGCCAGCCGCCCCAGCGGCGGCAATGAGCAGTTCTTC	many	TRBV5-1	TRBJ2-1	NA	13
CASSLATSGGLTDTQYF	TGTGCCAGCAGCTTAGCCACTAGCGGGGGACTCACAGATACGCAGTATTTT	many	TRBV7-2	TRBJ2-3	TRBD2	17
CASSLDDSYEQYF	TGTGCCAGCAGCTTGGACGACAGCTACGAGCAGTACTTC	NA	TRBV7-6	TRBJ2-7	NA	13
CSARDRRGNQPQHF	TGCAGTGCTAGAGATCGGAGGGGCAATCAGCCCCAGCATTTT	NA	TRBV20-1	TRBJ1-5	NA	14
CASSPSTGLDTQYF	TGTGCCAGCTCACCCTCTACAGGGTTGGATACGCAGTATTTT	few	TRBV18	TRBJ2-3	NA	14
CSVASQGEQPQHF	TGCAGCGTTGCTAGTCAGGGTGAACAGCCCCAGCATTTT	NA	TRBV29-1	TRBJ1-5	NA	13
CASSLQGGGPNEQFF	TGTGCCAGCAGCCTCCAGGGGGGGGGACCCAATGAGCAGTTCTTC	NA	TRBV7-3	TRBJ2-1	NA	15
CASSQGTSGYNEQFF	TGCGCCAGCAGCCAAGGGACTAGCGGCTACAATGAGCAGTTCTTC	many	TRBV4-3	TRBJ2-1	TRBD2	15
CASSLPTRPQFF	TGTGCCAGCAGCCTACCCACTCGCCCCCAGTTCTTC	few	TRBV11-2	TRBJ2-1	NA	12
CAISEGTGNYYGYTF	TGTGCCATCAGTGAGGGGACAGGGAATTACTATGGCTACACCTTC	NA	TRBV10-3	TRBJ1-2	TRBD1	15
CSASAGAGNTIYF	TGCAGTGCTTCTGCAGGGGCTGGAAACACCATATATTTT	many	TRBV20-1	TRBJ1-3	NA	13
CASSGTTYNEQFF	TGTGCCAGCAGCGGTACTACGTACAATGAGCAGTTCTTC	NA	TRBV11-2	TRBJ2-1	NA	13
CASKAGTPGTGELFF	TGTGCCAGCAAAGCCGGGACCCCTGGCACCGGGGAGCTGTTTTTT	few	TRBV2	TRBJ2-2	NA	15
CSVPGQGAYSSAFF	TGCAGCGTTCCGGGACAGGGGGCCTACAGCTCAGCTTTCTTT	many	TRBV29-1	TRBJ1-1	TRBD1	14
CASSLWRRQGPGELFF	TGTGCCAGCAGCTTATGGCGCCGACAGGGGCCCGGGGAGCTGTTTTTT	many	TRBV11-2	TRBJ2-2	TRBD1	16
CASSLRSSGGADTQYF	TGTGCCAGCAGCTTGAGATCGAGCGGGGGGGCAGATACGCAGTATTTT	NA	TRBV5-4	TRBJ2-3	TRBD2	16
CASSRQELPDTQYF	TGTGCCAGCAGTCGACAGGAGCTACCTGATACGCAGTATTTT	few	TRBV12-3/TRBV12-4	TRBJ2-3	NA	14
CASSLVRGRGYNEQFF	TGTGCCAGCAGCTTAGTAAGGGGCAGGGGTTACAATGAGCAGTTCTTC	few	TRBV11-2	TRBJ2-1	NA	16
CASSFGTGNNQPQHF	TGTGCCAGCAGTTTTGGGACAGGGAACAATCAGCCCCAGCATTTT	few	TRBV12-3/TRBV12-4	TRBJ1-5	TRBD1	15
CASSFFTGTWNEQFF	TGTGCCAGCAGCTTCTTTACGGGTACTTGGAATGAGCAGTTCTTC	NA	TRBV7-2	TRBJ2-1	NA	15
CASSLGWTQNTQYF	TGTGCCAGCAGTTTAGGGTGGACTCAGAATACGCAGTATTTT	many	TRBV12-3/TRBV12-4	TRBJ2-3	NA	14
CASSLRDRFWPQHF	TGTGCCAGCAGTTTACGGGACAGGTTTTGGCCCCAGCATTTT	few	TRBV27	TRBJ1-5	TRBD1	14
CASSVRTGPNYGYTF	TGTGCCAGCAGCGTTAGGACGGGACCTAACTATGGCTACACCTTC	few	TRBV7-2	TRBJ1-2	NA	15
CATRGNGQGGYTF	TGTGCCACCAGGGGGAACGGACAGGGAGGCTACACCTTC	NA	TRBV24-1	TRBJ1-2	TRBD1	13
CASSYSYGGDTQYF	TGTGCCAGCAGTTACTCGTACGGGGGGGATACGCAGTATTTT	NA	TRBV6-5	TRBJ2-3	TRBD2	14
CASSPTETDYGYTF	TGTGCCAGCTCACCAACCGAGACGGACTATGGCTACACCTTC	few	TRBV18	TRBJ1-2	NA	14
CASSLWDLGTEAFF	TGTGCCAGCAGCTTGTGGGATCTGGGCACTGAAGCTTTCTTT	few	TRBV5-6	TRBJ1-1	NA	14
CASSLGRPSSYNSPLHF	TGTGCCAGCAGTTTGGGTAGACCGAGCTCCTATAATTCACCCCTCCACTTT	many	TRBV12-3/TRBV12-4	TRBJ1-6	NA	17
CASSYWTDTDTQYF	TGTGCCAGCAGTTACTGGACAGACACAGATACGCAGTATTTT	many	TRBV6-6	TRBJ2-3	NA	14
CASSEGTSGHTGELFF	TGCGCCAGCAGCGAGGGGACTAGCGGCCACACCGGGGAGCTGTTTTTT	many	TRBV5-1	TRBJ2-2	TRBD2	16
CASSLSGSNYGYTF	TGTGCCAGCAGTTTGTCAGGGAGTAACTATGGCTACACCTTC	few	TRBV12-3/TRBV12-4	TRBJ1-2	NA	14
CASSQGLGQFF	TGTGCCAGCAGCCAGGGACTAGGTCAGTTCTTC	NA	TRBV7-9	TRBJ2-1	TRBD2	11
CASSEQGASDTDTQYF	TGTGCCAGCAGTGAACAGGGGGCATCGGACACAGATACGCAGTATTTT	few	TRBV2	TRBJ2-3	TRBD1	16
CASSEGWDPPYEQYF	TGCGCCAGCAGTGAGGGGTGGGACCCCCCCTACGAGCAGTACTTC	few	TRBV10-2	TRBJ2-7	NA	15
CASSPGGEGYGYTF	TGTGCCAGCAGCCCCGGGGGCGAAGGCTATGGCTACACCTTC	few	TRBV12-3/TRBV12-4	TRBJ1-2	NA	14